The entry below describes one T cell receptor beta chain. The CDR3 is 12 amino acids. CDR1 is SQVTM and CDR2 is ANQGSEA in the germline V gene. The V and J ends lost 4 bases and 8 bases, in that order; junction bases with no gene match: 6. The sample belongs to a study of cytomegalovirus exposure and HLA in healthy donors. The PCR made use of 60 Vbeta and 13 Jbeta primers. Method: immunoSEQ multiplex PCR; TCRdb's copy keeps in-frame clones and lacks some. The sample records about 190,000 clones, more than 75% being singletons. The sequenced sample was PBMCs. The rearrangement links TRBV29-1 to TRBJ1-1, with TRBD1 identical over 8 bases. This clonotype originated in a young woman in good health and CMV-seronegative. CDR3 protein: CSVVGDRTEAFF. CDR3 coding DNA: TGCAGCGTTGTAGGGGACAGGACCGAAGCTTTCTTT.